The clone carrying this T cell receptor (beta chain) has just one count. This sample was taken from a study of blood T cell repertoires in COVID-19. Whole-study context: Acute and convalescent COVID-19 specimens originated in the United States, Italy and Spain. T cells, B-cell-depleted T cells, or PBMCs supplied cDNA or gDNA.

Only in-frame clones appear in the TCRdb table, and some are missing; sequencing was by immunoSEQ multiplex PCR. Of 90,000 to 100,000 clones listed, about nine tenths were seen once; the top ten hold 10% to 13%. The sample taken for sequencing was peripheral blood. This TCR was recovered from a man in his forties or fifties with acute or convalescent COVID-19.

The CDR3, as DNA: TGTGCCAGCAGTCCGCACTCGGACTACCCCGAGCAGTTCTTC. Translated: CASSPHSDYPEQFF. The rearrangement uses TRBV27 and TRBJ2-1; TRBD2 is a possible D gene (6 bases). Germline assignment: CDR1 MNHEY and CDR2 SMNVEV (reference sequence). The V gene lost 5 bases and the J gene lost 10 bases, with 18 bases spanning the gap. This CDR3 has 14 amino acids.